This T cell receptor beta chain was retrieved from a study of cytotoxic CD8 clonotypes in ibrutinib-treated CLL. Clones were sequenced by immunoSEQ multiplex PCR, and TCRdb holds only the in-frame ones, with some missing. The data show approximately 100,000 clones, with approximately 82% seen just once and about 32% held by the top ten. This CDR3 contains 16 residues. Germline V CDR1 and CDR2: SGHTA, FQGNSA. V lost 5 bases to trimming and J lost 6 bases, with 20 bases between them. Sequencing used PBMCs, obtained after 12 months of ibrutinib treatment. V gene TRBV7-2 combines with J gene TRBJ2-4; D might be TRBD1 (6 bases). The receptor's source is a human donor with chronic lymphocytic leukemia. The DNA of the CDR3 is TGTGCCAGCAGCGTCGGACAGTCGGGCGTCTCAAACATTCAGTACTTC. Translation: CASSVGQSGVSNIQYF.